Listed below are T cell receptor beta chains from one sample, sequenced in a study of T cell repertoires in ileal Crohn's disease. TCRdb's table, derived via immunoSEQ multiplex PCR, lists solely in-frame clones and lacks some. The table has around 700 clones, about 92% seen once. The specimen was ileal tissue. The receptors shown here come from an adult with Crohn's disease. Each CDR3 is given with its conserved first and last residue. A D gene is named only where the DNA matches it firmly. Only some rows state a clone size, as once, few, many or a class for expanded clones.

>once|TRBV6-6|TRBJ1-3|-
CASSYSGEARGNTIYF
TGTGCCAGCAGTTACTCCGGGGAGGCGAGGGGAAACACCATATATTTT
>-|TRBV7-8|TRBJ2-5|-
CASSRIEGPQETQYF
TGTGCCAGCAGCCGAATAGAGGGGCCACAAGAGACCCAGTACTTC
>-|TRBV15|TRBJ2-5|TRBD1
CATSRTLRDRRETQYF
TGTGCCACCAGCAGAACACTTCGGGACAGAAGAGAGACCCAGTACTTC
>-|TRBV18|TRBJ2-7|-
CASSGGTFYEQYF
TGTGCCAGCTCAGGAGGGACCTTCTACGAGCAGTACTTC
>-|TRBV7-8|TRBJ1-1|-
CASSLDLNTEAFF
TGTGCCAGCAGCTTGGACCTGAACACTGAAGCTTTCTTT
>-|TRBV18|TRBJ1-5|-
CASSPGLRNQPQHF
TGTGCCAGCTCACCGGGACTCAGGAATCAGCCCCAGCATTTT
>once|TRBV21-1|TRBJ1-1|-
CASSPNDTIRTEAFF
TGTGCCAGCAGTCCTAATGACACAATTCGCACTGAAGCTTTCTTT
>-|TRBV12-5|TRBJ1-2|-
CAILMAGHYGYTF
TGTGCTATTCTCATGGCTGGGCACTATGGCTACACCTTC
>once|TRBV7-2|TRBJ1-2|-
CASSLGLFPGSNYGYTF
TGTGCCAGCAGCTTAGGTCTTTTTCCAGGATCGAACTATGGCTACACCTTC
>-|TRBV29-1|TRBJ2-7|TRBD2
CSVRAGEGEQYF
TGCAGCGTTAGGGCGGGAGAGGGCGAGCAGTACTTC
>-|TRBV20-1|TRBJ1-2|-
CSAGTEYGYTF
TGCAGTGCTGGGACGGAGTATGGCTACACCTTC
>-|TRBV6-6|TRBJ1-1|-
CASSSGTWGSRTEAFF
TGTGCCAGCAGCTCCGGGACCTGGGGTTCGAGAACTGAAGCTTTCTTT
>-|TRBV14|TRBJ2-4|-
CASSLVRGALNIQYF
TGTGCCAGCAGCCTCGTGAGGGGGGCTCTAAACATTCAGTACTTC
>-|TRBV11-1|TRBJ2-2|TRBD1
CAGQGNGELFF
TGTGCCGGACAGGGGAACGGGGAGCTGTTTTTT
>-|TRBV7-9|TRBJ2-3|-
CASSLDGGADTQYF
TGTGCCAGCAGCTTAGATGGAGGGGCGGATACGCAGTATTTT
>-|TRBV5-6|TRBJ2-3|TRBD1
CASSPLDRGQDTQYF
TGTGCCAGCAGCCCTTTGGACAGGGGACAAGATACGCAGTATTTT
>once|TRBV11-2|TRBJ1-1|-
CASSLSNTEAFF
TGTGCCAGCAGCTTATCGAACACTGAAGCTTTCTTT
>once|TRBV19|TRBJ1-1|TRBD1
CASSWTGANTEAFF
TGTGCCAGTAGTTGGACAGGGGCAAACACTGAAGCTTTCTTT
>-|TRBV25-1|TRBJ1-2|TRBD1
CASTDTGGANYGYTF
TGTGCCAGCACCGACACAGGGGGCGCAAACTATGGCTACACCTTC
>-|TRBV27|TRBJ1-2|-
CASSSGHGAHYGYTF
TGTGCCAGCAGTTCCGGACATGGAGCCCATTATGGCTACACCTTC
>-|TRBV6-5|TRBJ2-1|-
CASTTGVALRGEQFF
TGTGCCAGCACCACCGGGGTAGCCCTTAGGGGGGAGCAGTTCTTC
>once|TRBV4-3|TRBJ2-3|TRBD2
CASSQARTSGRNTDTQYF
TGCGCCAGCAGCCAAGCTAGGACTAGCGGGAGGAACACAGATACGCAGTATTTT
>once|TRBV11-2|TRBJ2-1|-
CASSLAGTLDNEQFF
TGTGCCAGCAGCTTAGCCGGGACATTAGACAATGAGCAGTTCTTC
>-|TRBV11-1|TRBJ2-1|TRBD2
CASSGREAGEPLYNEQFF
TGTGCCAGCAGCGGCAGAGAAGCGGGGGAGCCTCTTTACAATGAGCAGTTCTTC
>hyperexpanded|TRBV12-5|TRBJ2-7|-
CASGLGRAVEQYF
TGTGCTAGTGGTTTGGGCAGGGCCGTCGAGCAGTACTTC